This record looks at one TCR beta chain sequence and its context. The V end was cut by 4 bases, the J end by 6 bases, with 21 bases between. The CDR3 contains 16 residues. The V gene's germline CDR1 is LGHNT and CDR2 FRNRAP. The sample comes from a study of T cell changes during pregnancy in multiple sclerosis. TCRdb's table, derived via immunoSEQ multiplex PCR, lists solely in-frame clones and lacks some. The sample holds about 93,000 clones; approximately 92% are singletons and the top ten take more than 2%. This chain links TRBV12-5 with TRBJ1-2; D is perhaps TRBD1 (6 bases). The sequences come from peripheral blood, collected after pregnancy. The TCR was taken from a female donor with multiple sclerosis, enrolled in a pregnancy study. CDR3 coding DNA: TGTGCTAGTGGTTCCGCCTCCAGGGGCGACTTTCATGGCTACACCTTC. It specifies CASGSASRGDFHGYTF.